This T cell receptor (beta chain) was observed in a study of human thymus T cells. Assay: immunoSEQ multiplex PCR; the TCRdb copy retains only in-frame clones and omits some. Among roughly 130,000 clones listed, more than 90% were seen once. Notes on this clone: Antigen: not known.

Thymus tissue for the work was resected from patients undergoing corrective heart surgery. The CDR3 contains 15 residues. Trimming took off 7 bases at V and 0 bases at J, with 15 bases between the two ends. Germline CDR1 is LNHDA and CDR2 is SQIVND (reference sequence). General study results and limits: Thymic as well as blood repertoires seemed to favor certain V and J genes unevenly. Highly overlapping thymic repertoires among unrelated individuals were reported in related research.

V usage is TRBV19 and J usage is TRBJ1-1; D unresolved. The TCR comes from a boy less than two years old with a congenital heart defect but otherwise immunologically healthy. Sequenced sample: thymus tissue. The CDR3 spells CASTSPGGLNTEAFF. As DNA, the CDR3 is TGTGCCAGTACCTCGCCGGGCGGTTTGAACACTGAAGCTTTCTTT.